Described below is a single TCR beta chain sequence and its context. Its antigen has not been determined. The data were taken from a study of monozygotic twins with inflammatory bowel disease (dated by TCRdb to between 2018 and 2020). General notes on the study: A total of roughly 28 monozygotic twin pairs were included in the full study, comprising nine German pairs (four IBD-concordant, five IBD-discordant) and 19 IBD-discordant Danish pairs. Disease-associated traits were sought mainly through comparisons between IBD patients and their genetically identical healthy co-twins within discordant pairs. Each individual had, on average, about 151 000 unique TCRalpha sequences and 181 000 unique TCRbeta sequences available for analysis.

The cysteine opens and the phenylalanine closes a CDR3 of 17 amino acids. No DNA was logged. The germline V gene supplies CDR1 LGHNA and CDR2 YSLEER. The library was prepared using 5' RACE. For each TCR library, around 4,000 ng of total RNA was used. For each sample, cDNA was synthesized in eight separate reactions using SMARTScribe reverse transcriptase. During cDNA synthesis, template switching was used to introduce unique molecular identifiers that contained a 6-nucleotide sample barcode. TCRalpha and TCRbeta cDNA was amplified in two nested PCRs of 16 and 9 cycles, and bead purification was carried out after each PCR. Before amplification, the cDNA was treated with uracil DNA-glycosylase and purified using the QIAquick PCR purification kit. The second PCR was the step at which Illumina TruSeq-compatible adapters and sample-specific barcodes were added. Library quality and concentration were assessed using TapeStation and Qubit, and roughly 5.5 ng of each library was pooled. Pooled libraries were sequenced on an Illumina HiSeq2500 single-index Rapid Run with 2 x 100 bp reads and custom sequencing primers. Per the original workflow: PCR and sequencing errors were corrected by UMI-based consensus assembly using MiGEC version 1.2.6. MiXCR version 2.1.1 was used for V(D)J alignment, clonotype assembly and CDR3 extraction. Gene usage, clonotype sharing and MAIT/NKT TCR abundance were normalised by analysing the top 1000, 10 000 and 20 000 clonotypes per sample. After downsampling to 27 000 UMIs, diversity was calculated as the inverse Simpson index using the vegan R package. Paired Mann-Whitney U tests were applied to discordant twin pairs, and Benjamini-Hochberg correction was used for multiple testing. Reads reprocessed by TCRdb are summarized as one entry per CDR3 protein sequence, and DNA is absent. These V and J calls derive from TCRdb rather than the authors' analysis. The sample table includes about 160,000 distinct CDR3 sequences. Together, the top ten hold under 3.5% of the sample.

From each donor, an approximately 2.7 ml peripheral blood sample was collected into PAXgene tubes and kept at -80 degrees C. Without T cell sorting, total RNA was isolated from whole blood using the PAXgene blood miRNA kit on an automated QIAcube. Peripheral blood from monozygotic twin pairs concordant or discordant for inflammatory bowel disease was subjected to deep TCRalpha and TCRbeta repertoire profiling with unique molecular barcoding. Smoking habits were recorded for all twin pairs, and individuals were classified as current, former or never smokers. General findings and caveats noted by the study authors: IBD patients shared fewer clonotypes with other individuals than healthy twins did, most markedly in patients showing signs of disease activity. Background noise and inter-individual variability may have been introduced into the repertoires by the differing immunosuppressive treatments among patients. Repertoire similarity did not differ between concordant and discordant twins, possibly due to limited statistical power. No single strong signal or clonotype linked to IBD turned up in the results, so the idea that one exists was not supported. Different T cell subtypes could not be distinguished in the analysis. TCRbeta repertoire diversity, by inverse Simpson index, was decreased in IBD patients compared with their healthy co-twins.

This TCR was sampled from a human donor with ulcerative colitis or Crohn's disease, or a healthy co-twin of an affected twin (not recorded which). The sample consisted of blood. The chain links TRBV4-3 with TRBJ2-2; TCRdb indicates TRBD2, and absent DNA this call remains unverified. The CDR3 reads as follows: CASSQDNLAGNTGELFF.